The 19 T cell receptor beta chains in this list originate from one sample, sequenced in a study of blood T cells in healthy people across ages. A sample-barcoded 5' primer and a J-beta primer mix were used in a second PCR of roughly 6 to 12 cycles. TCRdb recomputed calls from the 5' RACE reads with MiXCR, one row per CDR3 protein. The table lists approximately 1,000,000 distinct CDR3 sequences, around two fifths of them singletons. Input material: blood. Every receptor here comes from a man younger than 35 in good health.

About this clonotype: This sequence may be a read error, since a much larger clone differs from it by one base. The chain is built from TRBV29-1 and TRBJ2-3, with a weak D call TRBD2 (5 bases). The V gene lost 7 bases and the J gene lost 2 bases, with 10 bases spanning the gap. CDR3 size: 12 residues. Germline V gives CDR1 SQVTM, CDR2 ANQGSEA. CDR3 in DNA: TGCAGCGGCGACGGGAACACAGATACGCAGTATTTT. Protein product: CSGDGNTDTQYF.

The chain has TRBV9 and TRBJ2-3; 12 positions match TRBD2. CDR3 length: 16 amino acids. The J segment lost 2 bases and the V segment lost 4 bases, leaving 5 bases of the junction unmatched. Germline CDR1 reads SGDLS; CDR2 reads YYNGEE. The CDR3 region has the DNA TGTGCCAGCAGCACCACTAGCGGGGGGAACACAGATACGCAGTATTTT. This encodes CASSTTSGGNTDTQYF. The full variable domain, with the rest looked up from reference TRBV9 and TRBJ2-3, is DSGVTQTPKHLITATGQRVTLRCSPRSGDLSVYWYQQSLDQGLQFLIQYYNGEERAKGNILERFSAQQFPDLHSELNLSSLELGDSALYFCASSTTSGGNTDTQYFGPGTRLTVL.

This clonotype was observed a few times. The gene calls are TRBV7-2 and TRBJ2-5; 10 bases line up with TRBD2. V shed 7 bases and J 3 bases; nucleotides not matched to a gene: 11. CDR3 length equals 16 residues. Germline CDR1 SGHTA, CDR2 FQGNSA. This CDR3 reads CASTSGKGLAKETQYF. The CDR3 nucleotides are TGTGCCAGCACATCTGGGAAGGGACTAGCGAAAGAGACCCAGTACTTC.

The chain has TRBV9 and TRBJ1-2; 8 nucleotides match TRBD1. V lost 3 bases to trimming and J lost 4 bases; unmatched junction nucleotides: 5. This CDR3 is built from 14 residues. Germline CDR1 reads SGDLS; CDR2 reads YYNGEE. The CDR3 protein is CASSEQGGSYGYTF. Here the CDR3 DNA reads TGTGCCAGCAGCGAACAGGGGGGGTCCTATGGCTACACCTTC.

This clonotype appeared once. The rearrangement uses TRBV28 and TRBJ2-1; possibly TRBD2 for D (6 bases). The CDR3 contains 13 residues. Germline V gene lookup returns CDR1 MDHEN and CDR2 SYDVKM. V lost 7 bases and J lost 6, with 13 bases in between. In DNA form, the CDR3 reads TGTGCCAGCACCCGGGGGTACGGCAATGAGCAGTTCTTC. It encodes CASTRGYGNEQFF.

The V gene is TRBV12-3 or TRBV12-4, the J gene TRBJ1-2; TRBD1 aligns across 9 bases. V lost 8 bases to trimming and J lost 8 bases; unmatched junction nucleotides: 6. This CDR3 spans 12 amino acids. CDR3 bases: TGTGCCAGCGGCCGGGACAGGGAGGGCTACACCTTC. Translated, it gives CASGRDREGYTF.

The rearrangement joins TRBV6-5 to TRBJ2-1; maybe TRBD2 (6 bases). V was shortened by 8 bases and J by 9 bases, with 14 bases between the two germline ends. There are 12 residues in the CDR3. Germline V lookup: CDR1 MNHEY, CDR2 SVGAGI. The CDR3 sequence is CASFYLGGEQFF. CDR3 in DNA: TGTGCCAGCTTCTATCTCGGGGGTGAGCAGTTCTTC.

This clonotype was detected only a few times. The genes are TRBV24-1 and TRBJ2-1, with 8 bases that match TRBD1. J lost 0 bases, V lost 3 bases, and 6 bases had no gene match. The CDR3 runs to 17 residues. The germline V gene encodes CDR1 KGHDR and CDR2 SFDVKD. The CDR3 here is CATSDPRDRSSYNEQFF. CDR3 nucleotides: TGTGCCACCAGTGATCCGCGGGACAGGAGCTCCTACAATGAGCAGTTCTTC.

This clonotype has at least ten counts. The chain combines TRBV21-1 with TRBJ2-7; TRBD1 is the table's D call and was not checked against the DNA. TRBV21-1 is a pseudogene. CDR3 length: 13 residues. In DNA form, the CDR3 reads TGTGCCACGCCTCAGGGGTTTATCTACGAGCAGTACTTC. Amino acid sequence: CATPQGFIYEQYF.

This chain connects TRBV21-1 to TRBJ2-7; the tabulated D call, TRBD1, remains unverified against the DNA. TRBV21-1 is listed as a pseudogene. The CDR3 is made up of 16 amino acids. Written as DNA, the CDR3 is TGTGCCAGCAGCACACCTTTGGGACAGGGTGGGTACGAGCAGTACTTC. Amino acid sequence: CASSTPLGQGGYEQYF.

This clonotype has just a few counts. This chain links TRBV14 with TRBJ1-2; TRBD1 matches 7 bases. Looked up from germline, CDR1 is SGHDN and CDR2 is FVKESK. The CDR3 contains 15 residues. The trim removed 4 bases at V and 6 bases at J, leaving 11 bases unmatched. CDR3 residues: CASSPIRGISNGYTF. CDR3 DNA: TGTGCCAGCAGCCCCATCAGGGGGATATCGAATGGCTACACCTTC.

The J gene is TRBJ2-3, the V gene TRBV14, with D possibly matching TRBD1 (5 bases). The germline V gene encodes CDR1 SGHDN and CDR2 FVKESK. This CDR3 region has 16 residues. V lost 1 base and J lost 3, with 14 bases in between. CDR3 amino acids: CASSQVGLRRTDTQYF. The CDR3 nucleotides read TGTGCCAGCAGCCAAGTGGGGCTCCGGCGGACAGATACGCAGTATTTT.

The chain combines TRBV6-1 with TRBJ1-1; 9 bases line up with TRBD1. This CDR3 region has 15 residues. Per the germline V gene, CDR1 is MNHNS and CDR2 is SASEGT. V trimming: 1 base; J trimming: 4 bases; junction bases outside the gene matches: 4. The CDR3 DNA is TGTGCCAGCAGTGAAGACAGGGGGCTGTCCACTGAAGCTTTCTTT. Translation gives CASSEDRGLSTEAFF.

This clonotype occurred a few times. V gene TRBV28 combines with J gene TRBJ2-1; the D call may be TRBD1 or TRBD2 (6 bases each). Trimming took off 3 bases at V and 7 bases at J, with 13 bases between the two ends. Germline V CDR1 and CDR2: MDHEN, SYDVKM. The CDR3 contains 14 residues. This CDR3 reads CASSFLTGRNEQFF. The CDR3 bases are TGTGCCAGCAGTTTTCTCACAGGGAGGAATGAGCAGTTCTTC. Filled out from reference TRBV28 and TRBJ2-1, the complete variable domain reads DVKVTQSSRYLVKRTGEKVFLECVQDMDHENMFWYRQDPGLGLRLIYFSYDVKMKEKGDIPEGYSVSREKKERFSLILESASTNQTSMYLCASSFLTGRNEQFFGPGTRLTVL.

The rearrangement joins TRBV6-1 to TRBJ2-1; D uncertain. CDR1 is MNHNS and CDR2 is SASEGT in the germline V gene. Trimming removed 6 bases from V and 8 bases from J, with 11 bases in between. This CDR3 has 12 amino acids. The CDR3 protein is CASRSESDEQFF. DNA of the CDR3: TGTGCCAGCAGATCGGAGTCCGATGAGCAGTTCTTC.

The rearrangement joins TRBV9 to TRBJ1-5; TRBD1 might be the D (6 bases). V gave up 3 bases and J gave up 3 bases, with 10 bases separating them. Germline lookup yields CDR1 SGDLS and CDR2 YYNGEE. This CDR3 is built from 14 residues. CDR3 sequence: CASSEGQLNQPQHF. The CDR3, as DNA: TGTGCCAGCAGCGAGGGACAACTCAATCAGCCCCAGCATTTT.

The V and J genes are TRBV7-2 and TRBJ1-6; D perhaps matches TRBD1 (5 bases). Trimming took 6 bases from V and 5 from J, leaving 23 bases between them. CDR1 is SGHTA and CDR2 is FQGNSA in the germline V gene. The CDR3 has 18 amino acids. CDR3 residues: CASRITLGTRRDNSPLHF. The CDR3 bases are TGTGCCAGCAGGATAACCTTAGGGACCCGAAGGGATAATTCACCCCTCCACTTT. The whole variable domain, filled in from reference TRBV7-2 and TRBJ1-6, reads GAGVSQSPSNKVTEKGKDVELRCDPISGHTALYWYRQSLGQGLEFLIYFQGNSAPDKSGLPSDRFSAERTGGSVSTLTIQRTQQEDSAVYLCASRITLGTRRDNSPLHFGNGTRLTVT.

The CDR3 loop is CASIHPLPTGRGIDTQYF. The CDR3 region has the DNA TGTGCCAGCATCCACCCATTACCGACAGGGAGAGGAATAGATACGCAGTATTTT. This chain joins TRBV12-3 or TRBV12-4 and TRBJ2-3; 7 nucleotides line up with TRBD1. The CDR3 is 18 residues long. V lost 7 bases and J lost 5; bases outside the gene matches: 21.

About this clonotype: Being one base from a much bigger clone, this may be a read error. CDR3: CSVEGTQGEQYF. The CDR3 DNA sequence: TGCAGCGTTGAGGGGACACAAGGCGAGCAGTACTTC. The genes are TRBV29-1 and TRBJ2-5, with a tentative D call TRBD1 (6 bases). The J call may be in error: the DNA end matches TRBJ2-7 better. There are 12 residues in the CDR3. CDR1 and CDR2 from the germline V gene are SQVTM and ANQGSEA.